The 9 T cell receptor beta chains in this list originate from one sample, sequenced in a study of T cell clones after liver transplantation. Repertoires were generated with immunoSEQ multiplex PCR, while TCRdb's copy carries only in-frame clones and drops some. The table has some 20,000 clones, 80% to 90% seen once. The starting material was CD8+ T cells from blood, obtained before liver transplant. The receptors were gathered from a human donor who received a liver transplant.

This clone came up a few times. The J gene is TRBJ1-4, the V gene TRBV11-2; no clear D gene. The CDR3 consists of 14 residues. V was shortened by 1 base and J by 7 bases, with 10 bases between the two germline ends. Germline values: CDR1 SGHAT, CDR2 FQNNGV. The CDR3 bases are TGTGCCAGCAGCTTAGCCGGGAACGGTGAAAAACTGTTTTTT. It encodes CASSLAGNGEKLFF. Full variable domain (rest looked up from reference TRBV11-2 and TRBJ1-4): EAGVAQSPRYKIIEKRQSVAFWCNPISGHATLYWYQQILGQGPKLLIQFQNNGVVDDSQLPKDRFSAERLKGVDSTLKIQPAKLEDSAVYLCASSLAGNGEKLFFGSGTQLSVL.

This chain uses TRBV7-9 with TRBJ2-7; TRBD1 aligns across 7 bases. CDR1 and CDR2 (germline): SEHNR, FQNEAQ (reference sequence). V trimming: 4 bases; J trimming: 6 bases; junction bases outside the gene matches: 9. This CDR3 spans 14 amino acids. The CDR3 sequence: CASSSGGGLGEQYF. CDR3 coding DNA: TGTGCCAGCAGCTCAGGGGGTGGGCTCGGCGAGCAGTACTTC.

This clone has more than one count but fewer than ten. The chain uses TRBV7-7 and TRBJ2-7; the match to TRBD1 covers 8 bases. This CDR3 region has 15 residues. Unmatched junction bases numbered 6, after V lost 0 bases and J lost 5 bases. The germline V gene has CDR1 SSHAT and CDR2 FNYEAQ (reference sequence). CDR3 nucleotide sequence: TGTGCCAGCAGCTTAGCGTCGGGACAGGCCCACGAGCAGTACTTC. Its translation: CASSLASGQAHEQYF.

This clone is labeled as medium-sized. The chain recombines TRBV11-2 with TRBJ2-7, with D perhaps matching TRBD1 (5 bases). V was cut by 0 bases and J by 6 bases, with 21 bases left in between. The CDR3 spans 17 residues. The germline V gene has CDR1 SGHAT and CDR2 FQNNGV. The CDR3 DNA reads as TGTGCCAGCAGCTTAGAGGCGGTTGGGGCCAGCGTGGGCGAGCAGTACTTC. Encoded protein: CASSLEAVGASVGEQYF.

This clone was detected only once. This sequence joins TRBV5-1 and TRBJ2-7; D is unresolved. Germline V gene data show CDR1 as SGHRS and CDR2 as YFSETQ. The length of the CDR3 is 11 residues. V shed 5 bases and J shed 2 bases, with 5 bases lying between them. CDR3 bases: TGCGCCAGCAGGGCCACCTACGAGCAGTACTTC. This translates into CASRATYEQYF.

The gene calls are TRBV19 and TRBJ2-1; D is perhaps TRBD2 (6 bases). Germline V gene lookup returns CDR1 LNHDA and CDR2 SQIVND (reference sequence). The CDR3 covers 13 residues. Trimming cost V 6 bases and J 7 bases, with 13 bases left between them. The CDR3 nucleotides read TGTGCCAGTAGCTCGGGAGTCCCGAATGAGCAGTTCTTC. Translated, it gives CASSSGVPNEQFF.

This chain joins TRBV7-6 and TRBJ2-1, with 7 positions matching TRBD2. The germline V gene has CDR1 SGHVS and CDR2 FNYEAQ. The CDR3 has 15 amino acids. V lost 1 base to trimming and J lost 5 bases; unmatched junction nucleotides: 5. The CDR3 spells CASSLGPSGDNEQFF. Written as DNA, the CDR3 is TGTGCCAGCAGCTTAGGTCCTAGCGGTGACAATGAGCAGTTCTTC.

This sequence joins TRBV30 and TRBJ1-4; 11 bases line up with TRBD1. The J segment lost 5 bases and the V segment lost 2 bases, leaving 4 bases of the junction unmatched. The CDR3 contains 15 residues. Germline CDR1 and CDR2: GTSNPN and SVGIG (reference sequence). DNA of the CDR3: TGTGCCTGGAGTTCCGGGACAGGGGGAAATGAAAAACTGTTTTTT. This gives the protein CAWSSGTGGNEKLFF. Together with reference TRBV30 and TRBJ1-4, the CDR3 gives the full variable domain: SQTIHQWPATLVQPVGSPLSLECTVEGTSNPNLYWYRQAAGRGLQLLFYSVGIGQISSEVPQNLSASRPQDRQFILSSKKLLLSDSGFYLCAWSSGTGGNEKLFFGSGTQLSVL.

The chain has TRBV29-1 and TRBJ1-1, with unresolved D. The germline gives CDR1 SQVTM, CDR2 ANQGSEA. This CDR3 has 10 residues. V dropped 8 bases and J dropped 5 bases, with 9 bases sitting between them. CDR3 nucleotides: TGCAGCTCCATGTCGACTGAAGCTTTCTTT. Translation gives CSSMSTEAFF.